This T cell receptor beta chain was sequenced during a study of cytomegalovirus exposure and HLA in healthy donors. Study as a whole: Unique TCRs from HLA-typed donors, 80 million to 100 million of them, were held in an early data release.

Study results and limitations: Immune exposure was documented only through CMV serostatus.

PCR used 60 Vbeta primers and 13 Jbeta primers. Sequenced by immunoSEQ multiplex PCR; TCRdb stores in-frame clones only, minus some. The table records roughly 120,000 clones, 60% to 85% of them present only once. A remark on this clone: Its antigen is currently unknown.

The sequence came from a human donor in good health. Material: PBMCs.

In nucleotides, the CDR3 is TGTGCCAGCAGCTCAAGACAGGGGGCCACTGAAGCTTTCTTT. It codes for CASSSRQGATEAFF. The genes are TRBV6-1 and TRBJ1-1; 10 bases align to TRBD1. This CDR3 comprises 14 residues. V dropped 6 bases and J dropped 4; count of bases not matched to a gene: 5. Germline V CDR1 and CDR2: MNHNS, SASEGT.